These 28 T cell receptor beta chains were all obtained from the same sample, sequenced in a study of CD8+CD57+ T cells in acquired aplastic anemia. Genomic DNA, the template, was used for profiling of the TCR beta VDJ and CDR3. TCRdb fed the reads into MiXCR, producing one record per CDR3 protein. The sample has approximately 160,000 distinct CDR3 sequences; 35% to 55% are singletons. The sequencing sample was made of sorted CD4+, CD8+, or CD8+CD57+ T cells (not recorded which) from PBMCs. The receptors here all came from a human donor in good health.

This clonotype was seen repeatedly, ten times or more. The gene calls are TRBV7-3 and TRBJ2-2; D is unresolved. CDR3 length equals 14 residues. The germline V gene has CDR1 SGHTA and CDR2 FQGTGA. V was shortened by 3 bases and J by 1 base, with 6 bases between the two germline ends. The CDR3 loop is CASSLTRNTGELFF. The CDR3 region has the DNA TGTGCCAGCAGCTTGACAAGGAACACCGGGGAGCTGTTTTTT. The full variable domain, with the rest looked up from reference TRBV7-3 and TRBJ2-2, is GAGVSQTPSNKVTEKGKYVELRCDPISGHTALYWYRQSLGQGPEFLIYFQGTGAADDSGLPNDRFFAVRPEGSVSTLKIQRTERGDSAVYLCASSLTRNTGELFFGEGSRLTVL.

This clonotype was counted between two and nine times. CDR3 loop: CASSYGSTGVFMNTEAFF. CDR3 nucleotide sequence: TGTGCCAGCAGTTACGGGTCCACAGGGGTCTTCATGAACACTGAAGCTTTCTTT. The V and J genes are TRBV6-2 or TRBV6-3 and TRBJ1-1; 7 bases are shared with TRBD1. V trimming: 2 bases; J trimming: 0 bases; junction bases outside the gene matches: 12. Germline assignment: CDR1 MNHEY and CDR2 SVGEGT. The CDR3 sequence is 18 residues long.

As regards this clonotype: A read error may be the cause here, since a much bigger clone is one base away. V is TRBV6-2 or TRBV6-3 and J is TRBJ2-5; 7 bases map to TRBD2. The germline V gene encodes CDR1 MNHEY and CDR2 SVGEGT. The CDR3 totals 16 residues. J lost 2 bases, V lost 6 bases, and 12 bases had no gene match. CDR3 protein: CASRWALANKQETQYF. In DNA, the CDR3 is TGTGCCAGCAGGTGGGCACTAGCGAATAAACAAGAGACCCAGTACTTC.

This clonotype was seen many times. The V and J genes are TRBV5-1 and TRBJ2-7; 8 nucleotides match TRBD2. Germline trimming cut 5 bases from V and 3 bases from J; bases unmatched to any gene: 10. CDR1 is SGHRS, CDR2 YFSETQ, per germline. The CDR3 runs 15 residues. The CDR3 DNA follows: TGCGCCAGCAGGCTTCTGAGCGGGAGTCTCTACGAGCAGTACTTC. This encodes CASRLLSGSLYEQYF.

This chain links TRBV10-2 with TRBJ2-5; D may match TRBD1 or TRBD2 (5 bases each). This CDR3 has 16 residues. V lost 9 bases, J lost 7 bases, and 27 bases lay in between. Germline loops: CDR1 WSHSY, CDR2 SAAADI. This chain's CDR3 is CASLPTSDRDVGTQYF. The CDR3 DNA follows: TGCGCCAGTTTACCGACCAGTGATAGGGACGTGGGGACCCAGTACTTC.

In this sample, this clonotype turned up many times. The chain carries TRBV20-1 and TRBJ1-3; a weak D match, TRBD1 (5 bases). The CDR3 is 13 amino acids. Trimming took off 6 bases at V and 2 bases at J, with 11 bases between the two ends. Per germline, CDR1 DFQATT and CDR2 SNEGSKA (reference sequence). CDR3 in amino acids: CSAPTETGNTIYF. In nucleotides, the CDR3 is TGCAGTGCCCCGACAGAAACTGGAAACACCATATATTTT.

Many counts were recorded for this clonotype. The chain joins TRBV6-2 or TRBV6-3 to TRBJ2-5; D assignment may be TRBD1 or TRBD2 (5 bases each). In germline, CDR1 is MNHEY, CDR2 SVGEGT. V dropped 2 bases and J dropped 4 bases, with 8 bases sitting between them. This CDR3 contains 13 residues. Here the CDR3 DNA reads TGTGCCAGCAGTTACCCAGGGACAGAGACCCAGTACTTC. The encoded protein is CASSYPGTETQYF.

The rearrangement links TRBV9 to TRBJ1-5, with 8 positions matching TRBD1. CDR1 SGDLS and CDR2 YYNGEE come from the germline V gene. The CDR3 totals 14 residues. V dropped 7 bases and J dropped 6; count of bases not matched to a gene: 9. The CDR3 coding sequence is TGTGCCAGCTCAACGGACAGGGTGGCTCAGCCCCAGCATTTT. It encodes CASSTDRVAQPQHF.

The chain recombines TRBV9 with TRBJ2-2; 9 bases are shared with TRBD1. The CDR3 runs 16 residues. J was trimmed by 7 bases and V by 4 bases; bases with no gene match: 11. The V gene's germline CDR1 is SGDLS and CDR2 YYNGEE. CDR3 sequence reads: CASSSGTGSYGGELFF. The CDR3 coding sequence is TGTGCCAGCAGCTCCGGGACAGGGAGCTATGGCGGGGAGCTGTTTTTT.

In this sample, this clonotype turned up many times. The V call is TRBV6-1, the J call TRBJ1-2; tentative D call: TRBD1 (5 bases). The CDR3 has 12 amino acids. Germline V gene sequence: CDR1 MNHNS, CDR2 SASEGT. V was pared by 4 bases and J by 8 bases, with 11 bases between. The CDR3 region has the DNA TGTGCCAGCAGTGCCGTAGGGGAGGGCTACACCTTC. Encoded protein: CASSAVGEGYTF.

This clonotype was counted a few times. The rearrangement uses TRBV5-4 and TRBJ1-2, with 8 positions matching TRBD1. After removal of 0 bases from V and 6 bases from J, the junction contained 7 bases not matched to a gene. The CDR3 is made up of 15 amino acids. Germline lookup yields CDR1 SGHNT and CDR2 YYREEE (reference sequence). CDR3 DNA sequence: TGTGCCAGCAGCTTGGCCCCTCTACAGGGGGATGGCTACACCTTC. Translated: CASSLAPLQGDGYTF.

The chain has TRBV15 and TRBJ1-4; the D gene is possibly TRBD1 (5 bases). V was trimmed by 4 bases and J by 2 bases, leaving 11 bases between them. The CDR3 runs 15 residues. Germline loops: CDR1 LNHNV, CDR2 YYDKDF (reference sequence). Here the CDR3 reads CATSTGAGTNEKLFF. The CDR3 DNA is TGTGCCACCAGCACTGGGGCGGGGACTAATGAAAAACTGTTTTTT.

At least ten counts were recorded for this clonotype. The V call is TRBV5-4, the J call TRBJ2-7; TRBD1 agrees at 9 bases. Trimming cost V 7 bases and J 6 bases; bases outside gene matches: 11. The CDR3 is 14 residues long. Looked up from germline, CDR1 is SGHNT and CDR2 is YYREEE (reference sequence). The CDR3 bases are TGTGCCAGCCAGGAGGATGGGACAGGGCCCGAGCAGTACTTC. Protein product: CASQEDGTGPEQYF.

The chain carries TRBV29-1 and TRBJ2-2; 8 bases align to TRBD1. V shed 8 bases and J 7 bases; nucleotides not matched to a gene: 9. The germline gives CDR1 SQVTM, CDR2 ANQGSEA. This CDR3 is built from 13 residues. CDR3 residues: CSTRTGRDGELFF. The CDR3 DNA reads as TGCAGCACCAGGACAGGGCGGGACGGGGAGCTGTTTTTT.

This chain joins TRBV6-1 and TRBJ1-5, with 10 bases fitting TRBD1. This CDR3 comprises 16 residues. Trimming took 9 bases from V and 2 from J; bases not matched to a gene: 10. The germline V gene has CDR1 MNHNS and CDR2 SASEGT. The CDR3 nucleotides are TGTGCCAGTAAACGGGGACAGGGGACGGGCAATCAGCCCCAGCATTTT. Translation gives CASKRGQGTGNQPQHF.

The CDR3, as DNA: TGTGCCAGCAGCTCGCTAGCGGGAGTAGGGGAGCAGTACTTC. This codes for CASSSLAGVGEQYF. The chain joins TRBV11-2 to TRBJ2-7; 10 bases line up with TRBD2. This CDR3 comprises 14 residues. V shed 4 bases, J shed 7 bases, and the junction held 7 bases outside the gene matches. Germline V gene sequence: CDR1 SGHAT, CDR2 FQNNGV.

The gene calls are TRBV7-9 and TRBJ2-7; tentatively, D is TRBD1 or TRBD2 (5 bases each). Germline V gene sequence: CDR1 SEHNR, CDR2 FQNEAQ (reference sequence). The CDR3 has 13 amino acids. Trimming shortened V by 11 bases and J by 5 bases, and 19 bases separated the two germline ends. The CDR3 nucleotides are TGTGCCGCTACCGGGACCAAGCTGAACGAGCAGTACTTC. Protein product: CAATGTKLNEQYF.

The chain carries TRBV24-1 and TRBJ2-3, with D unresolved. Trimming took off 5 bases at V and 0 bases at J, with 17 bases between the two ends. The CDR3 spans 17 residues. Germline V gene lookup returns CDR1 KGHDR and CDR2 SFDVKD. This CDR3 reads CATSGPRAGKSTDTQYF. The CDR3 region has the DNA TGTGCCACCAGTGGCCCCCGGGCAGGTAAGAGCACAGATACGCAGTATTTT.

The V call is TRBV9, the J call TRBJ1-6, with 8 bases identical to TRBD1. Per germline, CDR1 SGDLS and CDR2 YYNGEE. Trimming cost V 4 bases and J 10 bases; bases outside gene matches: 7. This CDR3 comprises 14 residues. CDR3: CASSSAGGASPLHF. The CDR3 bases are TGTGCCAGCAGCAGTGCAGGGGGCGCCTCACCCCTCCACTTT.

Concerning this clonotype itself: One base away lies a much larger clone, so this may be a sequencing read error. V gene TRBV12-5 combines with J gene TRBJ2-3; 9 nucleotides agree with TRBD1. Losses at the gene ends were 4 bases for V and 2 bases for J; bases not matched to a gene: 4. CDR3 length equals 15 residues. Germline V gene data show CDR1 as LGHNT and CDR2 as FRNRAP. CDR3 in DNA: TGTGCTAGTGGTTGGGGACAGGGCGACACAGATACGCAGTATTTT. It specifies CASGWGQGDTDTQYF.

The chain recombines TRBV29-1 with TRBJ1-2, with TRBD1 identical over 10 bases. In germline, CDR1 is SQVTM, CDR2 ANQGSEA. This CDR3 comprises 17 residues. V lost 5 bases to trimming and J lost 5 bases; unmatched junction nucleotides: 17. In DNA form, the CDR3 reads TGCAGCGTTCCCCAAAGGCGTGGGACAGGGGTAGATTATGGCTACACCTTC. It specifies CSVPQRRGTGVDYGYTF.

Turning to this clonotype: It may be a read error: a sequence one base away is much more abundant. CDR3 DNA sequence: TGTGCCAGCAGTTTAGACCCGGGGCCTTACGAGCAGTGCTTC. Protein sequence: CASSLDPGPYEQCF. The rearrangement uses TRBV12-3 or TRBV12-4 and TRBJ2-7, with D perhaps matching TRBD1 or TRBD2 (5 bases each). CDR3 length: 14 amino acids.

The chain couples TRBV10-3 to TRBJ2-3; D might be TRBD1 (5 bases). The CDR3 has 11 residues. Germline values: CDR1 ENHRY, CDR2 SYGVKD. Trimming cost V 6 bases and J 8 bases, with 9 bases left between them. This CDR3 is CAISSRGTQYF. The CDR3 DNA sequence: TGTGCCATCAGCTCAAGGGGTACGCAGTATTTT.

This clonotype was recorded only once. The chain combines TRBV6-1 with TRBJ2-3; 7 bases line up with TRBD1. The CDR3 is made up of 15 amino acids. Germline V gene data show CDR1 as MNHNS and CDR2 as SASEGT. V gave up 4 bases and J gave up 4 bases; unmatched junction bases: 8. The CDR3 nucleotides read TGTGCCAGCAGTGGATGGGACAGCAGAGCAGATACGCAGTATTTT. Translation gives CASSGWDSRADTQYF.

This clonotype has more than one count but fewer than ten. The chain has TRBV20-1 and TRBJ2-3, with a tentative D call TRBD2 (6 bases). The germline CDR1 and CDR2 sequences are DFQATT and SNEGSKA (reference sequence). The V end was cut by 0 bases, the J end by 6 bases, with 22 bases between. The CDR3 is 17 amino acids. The DNA for the CDR3 is TGCAGTGCTAGAGATGGCTGGGAGGACTCCCTGGCCGATACGCAGTATTTT. Amino acids: CSARDGWEDSLADTQYF.

The chain uses TRBV20-1 and TRBJ1-2, with 7 bases identical to TRBD1. CDR3 length: 15 residues. Germline V gene sequence: CDR1 DFQATT, CDR2 SNEGSKA (reference sequence). V lost 0 bases, J lost 6 bases, and 10 bases stayed unmatched. CDR3 nucleotide sequence: TGCAGTGCTAGAGATCGGATGACAGGGTCCCATGGCTACACCTTC. Protein product: CSARDRMTGSHGYTF.

This clonotype was counted between two and nine times. This chain joins TRBV7-6 and TRBJ2-1, with a tentative D call TRBD1 (5 bases). CDR1 is SGHVS and CDR2 is FNYEAQ in the germline V gene. With 3 bases removed from V and 9 bases from J, the gap between germline ends came to 9 bases. The CDR3 totals 12 residues. This chain's CDR3 is CASSFSGIEQFF. CDR3 sequence (DNA): TGTGCCAGCAGCTTCTCAGGGATTGAGCAGTTCTTC.

V and J are TRBV7-8 and TRBJ2-7; D unclear. With 0 bases removed from V and 3 bases from J, the gap between germline ends came to 6 bases. The CDR3 runs to 13 residues. Germline loops: CDR1 SGHVS, CDR2 FQNEAQ. The chain's CDR3 is CASSLARDYEQYF. The DNA for the CDR3 is TGTGCCAGCAGCTTAGCGAGAGACTACGAGCAGTACTTC.